A single sample is the source of the 28 T cell receptor beta chains below, sequenced in a study of PD-L1 blockade in urothelial cancer. The data were produced by immunoSEQ multiplex PCR, yet TCRdb's version contains in-frame clones alone and is incomplete. The table records about 45,000 clones, about 89% of them present only once. The sample's time point: peripheral blood 6 weeks after treatment start. Sequenced material: PBMCs, taken around atezolizumab (anti-PD-L1) treatment. These receptors were taken from a man between 65 and 80 years old with urothelial cancer.

The V gene is TRBV6-5, the J gene TRBJ1-1; D is unresolved. CDR3 size: 13 residues. The germline gives CDR1 MNHEY, CDR2 SVGAGI. V was clipped by 5 bases and J by 1 base, with 8 bases between them. The CDR3 DNA is TGTGCCAGCAGTCCCGGAGGGAACACTGAAGCTTTCTTT. It encodes CASSPGGNTEAFF.

This clone was observed once. This sequence joins TRBV5-1 and TRBJ2-1; 7 bases map to TRBD2. The CDR3 is 14 residues long. The germline gives CDR1 SGHRS, CDR2 YFSETQ. With V trimmed by 4 bases and J by 8 bases, 9 bases remained unmatched. The CDR3 protein is CASSLELAIDEQFF. The CDR3 DNA sequence: TGCGCCAGCAGCCTAGAACTAGCGATCGATGAGCAGTTCTTC.

The chain recombines TRBV5-1 with TRBJ2-7; D not resolved. V gave up 4 bases and J gave up 5 bases, with 16 bases separating them. The CDR3 totals 14 residues. CDR1 and CDR2 (germline): SGHRS, YFSETQ. The CDR3 reads CASSPVSPSDEQYF. DNA for the CDR3: TGCGCCAGCAGCCCAGTATCACCGTCTGACGAGCAGTACTTC. The variable domain in full, completed from reference TRBV5-1 and TRBJ2-7, reads KAGVTQTPRYLIKTRGQQVTLSCSPISGHRSVSWYQQTPGQGLQFLFEYFSETQRNKGNFPGRFSGRQFSNSRSEMNVSTLELGDSALYLCASSPVSPSDEQYFGPGTRLTVT.

This rearrangement joins TRBV2 to TRBJ2-3; TRBD2 is a possible D gene (6 bases). The CDR3 runs 14 residues. The V end was cut by 7 bases, the J end by 2 bases, with 13 bases between. Germline values: CDR1 SNHLY, CDR2 FYNNEI. CDR3 residues: CASKEAGPTDTQYF. For the CDR3, the DNA is TGTGCCAGCAAGGAGGCGGGACCCACAGATACGCAGTATTTT.

The V gene is TRBV19, the J gene TRBJ1-2; 9 nucleotides line up with TRBD1. The CDR3 contains 13 residues. Per germline, CDR1 LNHDA and CDR2 SQIVND (reference sequence). The V gene end was trimmed by 9 bases and the J gene end by 9 bases; junction bases not matched to a gene: 11. The CDR3 loop reads CASRFGTGLSYTF. CDR3 in DNA: TGTGCCAGCCGATTTGGGACAGGGCTAAGCTACACCTTC.

The chain has TRBV28 and TRBJ1-2; D is uncertain. The V gene lost 5 bases and the J gene lost 4 bases, with 5 bases spanning the gap. The V gene's germline CDR1 is MDHEN and CDR2 SYDVKM. The CDR3 loop spans 11 amino acids. CDR3 DNA: TGTGCCAGCAGTACGAGCTATGGCTACACCTTC. The encoded protein is CASSTSYGYTF.

This chain connects TRBV7-9 to TRBJ2-1; D possibly corresponds to TRBD1 (5 bases). CDR1 and CDR2 from the germline V gene are SEHNR and FQNEAQ (reference sequence). CDR3 length equals 16 residues. V lost 1 base and J 1 base, leaving 11 bases between the germline ends. CDR3 nucleotide sequence: TGTGCCAGCAGCTTAGTGGGCAGGGTATCCTACAATGAGCAGTTCTTC. It encodes CASSLVGRVSYNEQFF.

V usage is TRBV28 and J usage is TRBJ2-7; the D gene is possibly TRBD2 (7 bases). The germline V gene encodes CDR1 MDHEN and CDR2 SYDVKM. Trimming stripped 5 bases from V and 4 bases from J, with 15 bases between. This CDR3 spans 14 amino acids. In DNA form, the CDR3 reads TGTGCCAGCAGTCTACAGGGCGGGAGTTACGAGCAGTACTTC. Amino acid sequence: CASSLQGGSYEQYF.

This clone has more than one count but fewer than ten. Written as DNA, the CDR3 is TGTGCCAGCAGCGTGGGCGGGAAGCACACTGAAGCTTTCTTT. It is translated as CASSVGGKHTEAFF. The chain uses TRBV9 and TRBJ1-1; D gene ambiguous. V lost 2 bases, J lost 3 bases, and 11 bases lay in between. Per germline, CDR1 SGDLS and CDR2 YYNGEE. This CDR3 has 14 residues.

The chain employs TRBV11-2 and TRBJ2-5; 9 nucleotides agree with TRBD1. CDR1 and CDR2 (germline): SGHAT, FQNNGV. Trimming cost V 1 base and J 7 bases; bases outside gene matches: 16. This CDR3 has 18 amino acids. The CDR3 nucleotides read TGTGCCAGCAGCTTAGGGAACAGGGGGCTCCGAGGAGTGTGGACCCAGTACTTC. Encoded protein: CASSLGNRGLRGVWTQYF.

This chain links TRBV7-8 with TRBJ2-1; 10 bases align to TRBD2. Trimming took 1 base from V and 7 from J; bases not matched to a gene: 4. This CDR3 has 15 amino acids. Germline CDR1 is SGHVS and CDR2 is FQNEAQ. CDR3 amino acids: CASSLGLAGVNEQFF. CDR3 in DNA: TGTGCCAGCAGCTTAGGTCTAGCGGGAGTAAATGAGCAGTTCTTC. The complete variable domain, with remaining parts taken from reference TRBV7-8 and TRBJ2-1, reads GAGVSQSPRYKVAKRGQDVALRCDPISGHVSLFWYQQALGQGPEFLTYFQNEAQLDKSGLPSDRFFAERPEGSVSTLKIQRTQQEDSAVYLCASSLGLAGVNEQFFGPGTRLTVL.

This clone was observed a single time. The chain has TRBV7-6 and TRBJ2-5, with a weak D call TRBD2 (6 bases). Trimming pared 5 bases from V and 8 bases from J, leaving 15 bases between. CDR1 is SGHVS, CDR2 FNYEAQ, per germline. This CDR3 has 13 amino acids. Written as DNA, the CDR3 is TGTGCCAGCAGCCCCAGACTGGAGGGAACCCAGTACTTC. It codes for CASSPRLEGTQYF.

The chain carries TRBV30 and TRBJ2-3; no clear D. Trimming stripped 0 bases from V and 10 bases from J, with 14 bases between. The V gene's germline CDR1 is GTSNPN and CDR2 SVGIG (reference sequence). The CDR3 has 13 amino acids. The CDR3 DNA follows: TGTGCCTGGAGTGTACCAAGCCCGGGTGCGCAGTATTTT. Its translation is CAWSVPSPGAQYF.

The chain has TRBV6-5 and TRBJ1-1; 7 bases map to TRBD1. V shed 6 bases and J 4 bases; nucleotides not matched to a gene: 11. This CDR3 has 15 residues. Per germline, CDR1 MNHEY and CDR2 SVGAGI. CDR3 DNA sequence: TGTGCCAGCAGCCCCGGCGCGACAGGGCGCACTGAAGCTTTCTTT. This translates into CASSPGATGRTEAFF.

The chain uses TRBV6-1 and TRBJ2-1, with D possibly being TRBD2 (6 bases). This CDR3 comprises 13 residues. The germline CDR1 and CDR2 sequences are MNHNS and SASEGT. Trimming took off 11 bases at V and 9 bases at J, with 20 bases between the two ends. CDR3 protein: CAGKGLRDGEQFF. In nucleotides, the CDR3 is TGTGCCGGAAAGGGACTTCGGGACGGTGAGCAGTTCTTC.

The J gene is TRBJ2-1, the V gene TRBV6-1, with 7 positions matching TRBD1. V dropped 8 bases and J dropped 2; count of bases not matched to a gene: 9. Germline V CDR1 and CDR2: MNHNS, SASEGT. The CDR3 has 15 residues. CDR3 in amino acids: CASRPDRTTYNEQFF. Written as DNA, the CDR3 is TGTGCCAGCCGACCGGACAGGACAACCTACAATGAGCAGTTCTTC.

The chain is built from TRBV28 and TRBJ2-1, with 10 positions matching TRBD2. Per the germline V gene, CDR1 is MDHEN and CDR2 is SYDVKM. This CDR3 comprises 15 residues. The V segment lost 7 bases and the J segment 10 bases; nucleotides outside the gene matches: 13. CDR3 nucleotides: TGTGCCAGCAAACTGTCCGGGGCTAGCGGGGGAGAGCAGTTCTTC. Translation gives CASKLSGASGGEQFF. The whole variable domain, filled in from reference TRBV28 and TRBJ2-1, reads DVKVTQSSRYLVKRTGEKVFLECVQDMDHENMFWYRQDPGLGLRLIYFSYDVKMKEKGDIPEGYSVSREKKERFSLILESASTNQTSMYLCASKLSGASGGEQFFGPGTRLTVL.

The chain carries TRBV7-3 and TRBJ2-1, with unresolved D. The CDR3 runs to 13 residues. The ends were cut back, 1 base at V and 9 bases at J, with 10 bases in the middle. Germline V gene lookup returns CDR1 SGHTA and CDR2 FQGTGA. This CDR3 reads CASSLSSVGEQFF. DNA for the CDR3: TGTGCCAGCAGCTTAAGTTCCGTCGGTGAGCAGTTCTTC.

The chain is built from TRBV27 and TRBJ1-4; the D is unclear. Trimming pared 4 bases from V and 5 bases from J, leaving 14 bases between. The CDR3 length is 15 residues. CDR1 is MNHEY, CDR2 SMNVEV, per germline (reference sequence). CDR3 sequence reads: CASSSYTGKNEKLFF. The DNA for the CDR3 is TGTGCCAGCAGTTCCTACACCGGGAAGAATGAAAAACTGTTTTTT.

CDR3 amino acids: CASSPRGSGRHYEQYF. Here the CDR3 DNA reads TGTGCCAGCAGCCCCCGAGGTAGCGGGAGGCACTACGAGCAGTACTTC. The chain uses TRBV5-5 and TRBJ2-7, with 10 positions matching TRBD2. This CDR3 has 16 amino acids. Germline V gene lookup returns CDR1 SGHKS and CDR2 YYEKEE (reference sequence). Trimming cost V 4 bases and J 3 bases; bases outside gene matches: 10. Variable domain in full (rest from reference TRBV5-5 and TRBJ2-7): DAGVTQSPTHLIKTRGQQVTLRCSPISGHKSVSWYQQVLGQGPQFIFQYYEKEERGRGNFPDRFSARQFPNYSSELNVNALLLGDSALYLCASSPRGSGRHYEQYFGPGTRLTVT.

The rearrangement joins TRBV9 to TRBJ2-3, with 10 bases matching TRBD2. The V segment lost 0 bases and the J segment 7 bases; nucleotides outside the gene matches: 8. The CDR3 spans 16 residues. CDR1 is SGDLS and CDR2 is YYNGEE in the germline V gene. CDR3: CASSVGASGSANTQYF. The CDR3 DNA sequence: TGTGCCAGCAGCGTAGGGGCTAGCGGGAGTGCAAATACGCAGTATTTT.

The gene calls are TRBV7-9 and TRBJ1-1; TRBD1 agrees at 10 bases. Germline V gene data show CDR1 as SEHNR and CDR2 as FQNEAQ (reference sequence). J was trimmed by 2 bases and V by 5 bases; bases with no gene match: 2. The CDR3 sequence is 14 residues long. The CDR3 reads CASSPTGGNTEAFF. The CDR3, as DNA: TGTGCCAGCAGCCCGACAGGGGGCAACACTGAAGCTTTCTTT.

This rearrangement joins TRBV6-1 to TRBJ2-7, with 8 positions matching TRBD1. The CDR3 has 15 amino acids. V trimming: 4 bases; J trimming: 4 bases; junction bases outside the gene matches: 9. The germline CDR1 and CDR2 sequences are MNHNS and SASEGT. DNA of the CDR3: TGTGCCAGCAGTGTATCCGGGACAGGAATATACGAGCAGTACTTC. Translating it yields CASSVSGTGIYEQYF.

The genes are TRBV18 and TRBJ1-3; D perhaps matches TRBD1 (5 bases). The ends were cut back, 2 bases at V and 0 bases at J, with 8 bases in the middle. The CDR3 loop spans 15 amino acids. CDR1 is KGHSH, CDR2 LQKENI, per germline. CDR3 bases: TGTGCCAGCTCACCAGTGGGGGGCTCTGGAAACACCATATATTTT. It translates to CASSPVGGSGNTIYF.

V and J are TRBV10-2 and TRBJ2-3; D may be TRBD2 (6 bases). V was clipped by 6 bases and J by 6 bases, with 19 bases between them. Germline CDR1 is WSHSY and CDR2 is SAAADI. The CDR3 runs to 15 residues. The CDR3: CASSAGPGSLDTQYF. For the CDR3, the DNA is TGCGCCAGCAGCGCGGGACCCGGATCCTTGGATACGCAGTATTTT.

The V call is TRBV5-1, the J call TRBJ2-2; TRBD1 aligns across 8 bases. Germline trimming cut 2 bases from V and 4 bases from J; bases unmatched to any gene: 7. This CDR3 contains 16 residues. Germline values: CDR1 SGHRS, CDR2 YFSETQ. In nucleotides, the CDR3 is TGCGCCAGCAGCTTAGTGGCAGGGGGCGGCACCGGGGAGCTGTTTTTT. This codes for CASSLVAGGGTGELFF.

This clone was picked up one time. The genes are TRBV2 and TRBJ2-3, with a possible D match to TRBD1 (5 bases). Germline lookup yields CDR1 SNHLY and CDR2 FYNNEI. The V gene lost 7 bases and the J gene lost 0 bases, with 17 bases spanning the gap. The CDR3 runs to 16 residues. CDR3 loop: CASTDSGHLSTDTQYF. In nucleotides, the CDR3 is TGTGCCAGCACCGACAGTGGGCACCTTAGCACAGATACGCAGTATTTT.

The V gene is TRBV7-2, the J gene TRBJ2-5, with 11 bases lining up with TRBD1. Trimming at V came to 5 bases and at J to 5 bases, leaving 10 bases not matched to a gene. The V gene's germline CDR1 is SGHTA and CDR2 FQGNSA. The length of the CDR3 is 16 residues. Here the CDR3 DNA reads TGTGCCAGCAGCCAAATTAGGACAGGGGGCAAGGAGACCCAGTACTTC. Translation gives CASSQIRTGGKETQYF.